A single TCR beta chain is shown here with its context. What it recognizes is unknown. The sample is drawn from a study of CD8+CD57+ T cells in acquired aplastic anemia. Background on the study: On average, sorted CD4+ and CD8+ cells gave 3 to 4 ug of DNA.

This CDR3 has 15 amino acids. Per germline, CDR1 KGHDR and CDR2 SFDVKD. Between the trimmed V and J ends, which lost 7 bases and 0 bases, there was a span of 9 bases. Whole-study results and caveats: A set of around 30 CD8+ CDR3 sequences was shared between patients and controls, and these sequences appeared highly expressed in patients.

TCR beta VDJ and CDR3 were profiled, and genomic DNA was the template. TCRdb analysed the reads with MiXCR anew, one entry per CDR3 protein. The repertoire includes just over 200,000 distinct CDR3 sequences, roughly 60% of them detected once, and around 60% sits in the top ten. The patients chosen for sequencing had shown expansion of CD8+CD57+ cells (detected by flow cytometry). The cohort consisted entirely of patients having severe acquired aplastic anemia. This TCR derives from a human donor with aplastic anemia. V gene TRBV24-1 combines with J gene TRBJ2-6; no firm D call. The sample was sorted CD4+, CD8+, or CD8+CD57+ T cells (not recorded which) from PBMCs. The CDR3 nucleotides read TGTGCCACCAGCGTTCAGAGCTCTGGGGCCAACGTCCTGACTTTC. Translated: CATSVQSSGANVLTF.